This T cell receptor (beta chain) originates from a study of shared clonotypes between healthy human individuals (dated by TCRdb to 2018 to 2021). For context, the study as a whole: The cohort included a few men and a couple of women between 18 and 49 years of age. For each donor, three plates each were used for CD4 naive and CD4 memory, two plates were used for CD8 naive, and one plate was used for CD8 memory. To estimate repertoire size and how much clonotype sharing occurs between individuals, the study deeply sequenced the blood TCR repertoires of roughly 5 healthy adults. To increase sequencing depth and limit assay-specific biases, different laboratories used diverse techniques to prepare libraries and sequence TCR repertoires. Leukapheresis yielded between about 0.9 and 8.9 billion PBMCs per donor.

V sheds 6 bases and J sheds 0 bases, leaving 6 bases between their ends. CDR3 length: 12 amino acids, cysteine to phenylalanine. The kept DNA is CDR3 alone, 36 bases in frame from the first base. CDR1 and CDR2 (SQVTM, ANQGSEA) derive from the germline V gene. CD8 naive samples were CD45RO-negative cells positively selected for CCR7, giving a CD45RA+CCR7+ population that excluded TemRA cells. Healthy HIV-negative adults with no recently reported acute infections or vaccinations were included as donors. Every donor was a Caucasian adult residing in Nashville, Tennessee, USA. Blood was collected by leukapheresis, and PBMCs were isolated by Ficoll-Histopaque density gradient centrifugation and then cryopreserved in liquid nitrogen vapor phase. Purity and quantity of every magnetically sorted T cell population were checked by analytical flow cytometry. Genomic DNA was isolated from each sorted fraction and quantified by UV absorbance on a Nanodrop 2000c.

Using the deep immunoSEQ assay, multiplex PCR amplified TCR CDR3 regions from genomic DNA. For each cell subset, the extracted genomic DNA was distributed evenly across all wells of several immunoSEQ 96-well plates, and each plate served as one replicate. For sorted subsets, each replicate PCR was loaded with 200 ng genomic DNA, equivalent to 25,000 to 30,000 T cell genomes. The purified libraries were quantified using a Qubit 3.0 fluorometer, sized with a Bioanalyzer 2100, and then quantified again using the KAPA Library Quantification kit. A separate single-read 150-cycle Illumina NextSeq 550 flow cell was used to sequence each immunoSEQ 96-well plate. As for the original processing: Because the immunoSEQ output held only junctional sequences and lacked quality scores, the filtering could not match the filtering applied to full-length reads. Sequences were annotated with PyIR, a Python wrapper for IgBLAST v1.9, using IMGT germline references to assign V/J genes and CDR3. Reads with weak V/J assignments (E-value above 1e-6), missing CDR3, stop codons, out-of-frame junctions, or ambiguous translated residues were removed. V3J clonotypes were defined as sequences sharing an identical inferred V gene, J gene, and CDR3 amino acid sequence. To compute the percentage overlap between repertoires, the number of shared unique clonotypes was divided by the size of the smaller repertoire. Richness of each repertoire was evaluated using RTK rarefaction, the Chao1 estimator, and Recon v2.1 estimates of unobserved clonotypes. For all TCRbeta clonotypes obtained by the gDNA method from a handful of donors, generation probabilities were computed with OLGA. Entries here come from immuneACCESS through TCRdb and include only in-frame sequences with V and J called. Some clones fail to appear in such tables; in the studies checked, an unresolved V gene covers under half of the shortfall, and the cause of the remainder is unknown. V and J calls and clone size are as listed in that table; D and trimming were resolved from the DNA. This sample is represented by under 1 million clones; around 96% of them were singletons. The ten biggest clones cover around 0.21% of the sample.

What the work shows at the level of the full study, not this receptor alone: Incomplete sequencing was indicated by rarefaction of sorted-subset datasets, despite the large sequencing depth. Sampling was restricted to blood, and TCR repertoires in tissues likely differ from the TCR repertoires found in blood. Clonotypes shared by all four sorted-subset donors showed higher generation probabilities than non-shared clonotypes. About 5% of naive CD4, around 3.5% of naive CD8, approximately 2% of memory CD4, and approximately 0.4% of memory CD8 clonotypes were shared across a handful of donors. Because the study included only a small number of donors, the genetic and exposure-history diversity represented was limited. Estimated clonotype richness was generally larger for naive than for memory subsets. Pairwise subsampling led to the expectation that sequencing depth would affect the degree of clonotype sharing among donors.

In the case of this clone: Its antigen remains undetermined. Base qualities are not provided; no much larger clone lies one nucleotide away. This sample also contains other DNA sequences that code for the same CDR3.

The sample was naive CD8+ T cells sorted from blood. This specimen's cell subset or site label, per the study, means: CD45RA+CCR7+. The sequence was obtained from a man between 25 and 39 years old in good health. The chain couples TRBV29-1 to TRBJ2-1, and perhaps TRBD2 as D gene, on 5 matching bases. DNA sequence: TGCAGCGTGGGGAGCTCCTACAATGAGCAGTTCTTC. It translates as CSVGSSYNEQFF.